These T cell receptor beta chains were read from a single sample in a study of T cells in Graves' hyperthyroidism and ophthalmopathy. TCRdb redid the calling of the multiplex PCR reads with MiXCR, one entry per CDR3 protein. The data contain more than 500,000 distinct CDR3 sequences, approximately 44% of them singletons. The sequenced sample consisted of peripheral blood or thyroid tissue (not recorded which). These receptors were obtained from an adult woman with Graves' disease, either hyperthyroidism or ophthalmopathy (not recorded which). CDR3s include the opening cysteine and the closing phenylalanine or tryptophan. The D gene is left open where the match is weak. Some rows have no size entry. The others give once, few or many, or a class for an expanded clone.

clone_size j_call v_call d_call cdr3_nt cdr3_aa
many TRBJ2-7 TRBV6-1 TRBD1 TGTGCCAGCAGGCGAGGACAGGGGTGGAACGAGCAGTACTTC CASRRGQGWNEQYF
. TRBJ1-5 TRBV2 . TGTGCCAGCAGCGGACGGGGCGGGGAGACCCAGCATTTT CASSGRGGETQHF
many TRBJ2-2 TRBV11-2 TRBD2 TGTGCCAGCAGCTTATCCCTAGCGGGAGCGCGGGAGCTGTTTTTT CASSLSLAGARELFF
many TRBJ2-7 TRBV4-1 . TGCGCCAGCAGCCAAGTACCGTCGGTGGCCGAGCAGTACTTC CASSQVPSVAEQYF
. TRBJ2-7 TRBV7-3 . TGTGCCAGCAGTATTAGCCTCGAGCAGTACTTC CASSISLEQYF
many TRBJ1-5 TRBV4-1 . TGCGCCAGCAGCCAAGTTGCCACAAAGGGCAGCAATCAGCCCCAGCATTTT CASSQVATKGSNQPQHF
many TRBJ2-5 TRBV5-5 . TGTGCCAGCAGCCGGGCAGCTCAAGAGACCCAGTACTTC CASSRAAQETQYF
. TRBJ2-6 TRBV15 . TGTGCCACCAGCAGAGATGGGGGAGCATCTGGGGCCAACGTCCTGACTTTC CATSRDGGASGANVLTF
few TRBJ1-3 TRBV25-1 . TGTGCCAGCAGCGGAGGGAGAAAGGCTGGAAACACCATATATTTT CASSGGRKAGNTIYF
few TRBJ2-7 TRBV12-3/TRBV12-4 . TGTGCCAGCAGTTTCTCTGTCGACGAGCAGTACTTC CASSFSVDEQYF
many TRBJ1-5 TRBV10-2 TRBD1 TGCGCCAGCAGCGGGACAGAGAATCAGCCCCAGCATTTT CASSGTENQPQHF
. TRBJ1-5 TRBV19 . TGTGCCAGTAGTAGGCAGGGTGGTGGCAATCAGCCCCAGCATTTT CASSRQGGGNQPQHF
once TRBJ2-5 TRBV24-1 . TGTGCCACCAGTGCCCGAATTCATGGAGAGACCCAGTACTTC CATSARIHGETQYF
many TRBJ1-1 TRBV2 TRBD1 TGTGCCAGCAGTGCTAGGGCAGGGGGTCTGGGTAGGAATGAAGCTTTCTTT CASSARAGGLGRNEAFF
many TRBJ2-5 TRBV29-1 TRBD1 TGCAGCGTTGAAGATCGGACAGGGTCAGAGACCCAGTACTTC CSVEDRTGSETQYF
once TRBJ1-5 TRBV5-1 . TGCGCCAGCAGCGCAAAACTCCCATTTGGAGGGAATAATCAGCCCCAGCATTTT CASSAKLPFGGNNQPQHF
many TRBJ1-5 TRBV9 TRBD1 TGTGCCAGCAGCGTAGATTCAGGGGGCGAGCAGCCCCAGCATTTT CASSVDSGGEQPQHF
many TRBJ1-5 TRBV12-3/TRBV12-4 TRBD1 TGTGCCAGCAGTTCCCCCTCGGGACAGGGGAATCAGCCCCAGCATTTT CASSSPSGQGNQPQHF
many TRBJ1-6 TRBV20-1 . TGCAGTGCTAGGACCAGGGCACGTTCACCCCTCCACTTT CSARTRARSPLHF
. TRBJ2-5 TRBV28 . TGTGCCAGCTCTCGACCGGGGGCCAGCGGGGAGACCCAGTACTTC CASSRPGASGETQYF
. TRBJ1-1 TRBV5-1 . TGCGCCAGCAGCCCAGAAGCTAGGACTGAAGCTTTCTTT CASSPEARTEAFF
once TRBJ1-2 TRBV20-1 . TGCAGTGCTAGAGTCGGGCTTGGGTATGGCTACACCTTC CSARVGLGYGYTF
. TRBJ1-1 TRBV20-1 . TGCAGTGCTAGACACGGTGATCCGGCGAACACTGAAGCTTTCTTT CSARHGDPANTEAFF
many TRBJ1-1 TRBV7-3 . TGTGCCAGCAGCTTACAGGGTCAGAACACTGAAGCTTTCTTT CASSLQGQNTEAFF
. TRBJ1-3 TRBV12-3/TRBV12-4 . TGTGCCAGCAGTGAAGGAGGCAACTCTGGAAACACCATATATTTT CASSEGGNSGNTIYF
. TRBJ1-2 TRBV7-2 . TGTGCCAGCAGCTCCCGGGGGGGCGCAGGTGGCTACACCTTC CASSSRGGAGGYTF
. TRBJ2-7 TRBV29-1 . TGCAGCGTTGAAGGGAAACACTCTCTAGAGCAGTACTTC CSVEGKHSLEQYF
. TRBJ1-6 TRBV7-8 . TGTGCCAGCAGTCATAGTCCGGGGGGACCCCTCCACTTT CASSHSPGGPLHF
few TRBJ2-1 TRBV25-1 TRBD2 TGTGCCAGCAGTGGAACTAGCGGGTCCTACAATGAGCAGTTCTTC CASSGTSGSYNEQFF
. TRBJ1-5 TRBV2 . TGTGCCAGCAGTACCATCAGGTCAGGGACAATTAGCAATCAGCCCCAGCATTTT CASSTIRSGTISNQPQHF
many TRBJ2-7 TRBV7-2 TRBD2 TGTGCCAGCAGCTTGCGACTAGCGGTGGGGGGGTCCTACGAGCAGTACTTC CASSLRLAVGGSYEQYF
many TRBJ1-5 TRBV10-3 . TGTGCCATCAGTGAAGTAGGGGGACGGGGTCAGCCCCAGCATTTT CAISEVGGRGQPQHF
. TRBJ2-5 TRBV12-3/TRBV12-4 . TGTGCCAGCAGTTTGGTTCCCAGGGGAAACCAAGAGACCCAGTACTTC CASSLVPRGNQETQYF
many TRBJ2-7 TRBV28 TRBD2 TGTGCCAGCAGGGTGACTAGCCGAGCCTACGAGCAGTACTTC CASRVTSRAYEQYF
. TRBJ2-7 TRBV7-9 . TGTGCCAGCAGCTTGAGGGGAGGCCACGAGCAGTACTTC CASSLRGGHEQYF
. TRBJ2-5 TRBV3-1 . TGTGCCAGCAGCCAAGAAGCGGGTGAGGGGATGATGGAGACCCAGTACTTC CASSQEAGEGMMETQYF
few TRBJ2-7 TRBV3-1 TRBD2 TGTGCCAGCAGCCTACACTGGACTAGCGGGGGGATGAAGCAGTACTTC CASSLHWTSGGMKQYF
. TRBJ1-1 TRBV7-9 TRBD1 TGTGCCAGCAGCCCACAGGGGGCGCGAGCTTTCTTT CASSPQGARAFF
many TRBJ1-1 TRBV11-2 . TGTGCCAGCAGCTCTCAGGGGTCTGAAGCTTTCTTT CASSSQGSEAFF
many TRBJ2-2 TRBV7-9 TRBD1 TGTGCCAGCAGGGGAAGAGGGACAGCGAACACCGGGGAGCTGTTTTTT CASRGRGTANTGELFF
. TRBJ1-2 TRBV7-9 . TGTGCCAGCAGTGAAGCGCTTGGCTATGGCTACACCTTC CASSEALGYGYTF
many TRBJ1-2 TRBV12-3/TRBV12-4 . TGTGCCAGCAGTCCTCGACGACGCTATGGCTACACCTTC CASSPRRRYGYTF
once TRBJ2-5 TRBV10-3 . TGTGCCATCAGTGCTAGAGGGTTAGAAGAGACCCAGTACTTC CAISARGLEETQYF
. TRBJ2-6 TRBV20-1 . TGCAGTTCTAGAGATGTTACAGGGTTGTATGCCGGGGCCAACGTCCTGACTTTC CSSRDVTGLYAGANVLTF
. TRBJ1-3 TRBV25-1 . TGTGCCAGCAGCCATCCTTCGGTGACACAGCCTGGAAACACCATATATTTT CASSHPSVTQPGNTIYF
. TRBJ1-5 TRBV20-1 TRBD1 TGCAGTGCACGGCAGGGGGAGAGTCCTAGCAATCAGCCCCAGCATTTT CSARQGESPSNQPQHF
. TRBJ1-1 TRBV28 . TGTGCCAGCACCATCACACAGTTAGAGAGCACTGAAGCTTTCTTT CASTITQLESTEAFF